This T cell receptor (beta chain) was found in a study of blood T cell repertoires in COVID-19 (dated by TCRdb to the early 2020s). Regarding the research as a whole: Samples from collaborators originated in the United States, Italy and Spain and spanned both the acute and convalescent phases of COVID-19. The material from the prospective study consisted of cDNA or gDNA derived from T cells, B-cell-depleted T cells, or PBMCs. Deeply sampled blood TCRbeta repertoires from subjects exposed to, actively infected with, or recovered from COVID-19 were included in the dataset. The repertoires were released in a freely available public database meant as a resource for research on the immune response to SARS-CoV-2. The samples were drawn from the first 160 participants of the ongoing ImmuneRACE study and from over a thousand subjects provided by 6 global collaborators. Sample metadata almost always included a de-identified subject ID, COVID-19 status, age in years and sex. Where available, HLA class I and class II types were obtained from metadata supplied by the sample provider rather than from assay-based typing.

Whole blood was collected in K2EDTA tubes by collaborating institutions according to the institutions' own protocols. Collaborator samples were shipped for TCRbeta analysis as frozen whole blood, isolated PBMCs, or DNA extracted from either sample type. TCRbeta CDR3 regions were amplified from genomic DNA by means of the immunoSEQ Assay, a bias-controlled multiplex PCR. The authors' analysis ran thus. The number of nucleated cells in each sample was estimated from the amplification of reference gene primers within the assay. To quantify the absolute abundance of each unique TCRbeta CDR3 rearrangement, sequence reads were collapsed and filtered. For each sample, productive Simpson clonality was calculated by taking the square root of Simpson's diversity index across productive rearrangements. TCRdb took over this immuneACCESS table, retaining in-frame rearrangements with V and J assigned. Such tables are incomplete; in checked studies, under half of the missing clones stem from an unresolved V gene, and the remainder is unexplained. V, J and clone size are taken as reported in that table, and D and trimming were inferred from the DNA itself. The sample profile shows more than 25,000 clones; around 90% of them were found once. The ten largest clones add up to about 5.6% of the sample.

Study-wide conclusions, independent of this receptor: Clinical and demographic metadata were provided uncurated, with the amount varying by source and participant.

A note on this clone: What antigen it recognizes has not been identified. No base quality values were provided; no much bigger clone lies one nucleotide off.

The CDR3 holds 14 amino acids from the cysteine to the phenylalanine. The CDR3 DNA has 42 bases and is translated from base 1. Deletion took 5 bases off V and 8 bases off J, with a span of 18 bases between the germline ends. Looking up the germline V gene yields CDR1 SGHDN and CDR2 FVKESK. The origin of this receptor is a man aged 55-75 years with active COVID-19. The chain was built from TRBV14 and TRBJ1-2, with the identity of the D gene unclear. Sample: peripheral blood. Here is the DNA: TGTGCCAGCAGCTCAGACGGACGCCGCGGGGGCTACACCTTC. It codes for CASSSDGRRGGYTF.